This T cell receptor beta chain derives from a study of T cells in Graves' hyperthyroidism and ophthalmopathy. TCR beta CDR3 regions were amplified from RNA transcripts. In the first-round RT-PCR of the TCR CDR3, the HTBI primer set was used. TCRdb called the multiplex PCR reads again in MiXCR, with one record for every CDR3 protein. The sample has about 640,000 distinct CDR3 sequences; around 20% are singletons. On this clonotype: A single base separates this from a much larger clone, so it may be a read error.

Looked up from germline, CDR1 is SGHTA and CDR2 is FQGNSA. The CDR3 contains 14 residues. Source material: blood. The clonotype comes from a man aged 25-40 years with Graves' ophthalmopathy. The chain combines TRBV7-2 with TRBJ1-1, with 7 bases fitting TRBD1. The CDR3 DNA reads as TGTGCCAGCAGCAAGGGACAGAGTAACACTGGAGCTTTCTTT. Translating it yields CASSKGQSNTGAFF.